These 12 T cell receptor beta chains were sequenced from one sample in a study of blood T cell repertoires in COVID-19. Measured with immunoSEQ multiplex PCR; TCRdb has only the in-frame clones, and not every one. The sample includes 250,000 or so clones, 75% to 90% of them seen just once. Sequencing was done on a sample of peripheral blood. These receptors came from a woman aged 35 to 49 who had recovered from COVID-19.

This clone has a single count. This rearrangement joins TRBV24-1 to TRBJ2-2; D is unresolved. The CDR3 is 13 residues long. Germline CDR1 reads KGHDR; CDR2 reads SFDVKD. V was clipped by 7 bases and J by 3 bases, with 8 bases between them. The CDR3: CATSLMYTGELFF. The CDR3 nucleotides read TGTGCCACCAGCCTAATGTACACCGGGGAGCTGTTTTTT.

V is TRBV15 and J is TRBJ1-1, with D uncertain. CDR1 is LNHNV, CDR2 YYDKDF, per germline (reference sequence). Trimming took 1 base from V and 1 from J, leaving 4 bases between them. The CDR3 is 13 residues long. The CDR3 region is CATSRGRNTEAFF. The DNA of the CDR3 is TGTGCCACCAGCAGAGGTCGGAACACTGAAGCTTTCTTT.

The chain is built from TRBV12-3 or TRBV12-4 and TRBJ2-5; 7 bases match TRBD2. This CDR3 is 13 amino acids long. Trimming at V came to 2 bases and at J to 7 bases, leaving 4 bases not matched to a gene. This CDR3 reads CASSLTGEGTQYF. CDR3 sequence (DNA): TGTGCCAGCAGTTTAACCGGGGAGGGGACCCAGTACTTC.

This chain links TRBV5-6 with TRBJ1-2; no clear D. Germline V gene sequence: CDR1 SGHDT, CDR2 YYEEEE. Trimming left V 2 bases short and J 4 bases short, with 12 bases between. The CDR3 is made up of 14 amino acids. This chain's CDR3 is CASSFSLNSYGYTF. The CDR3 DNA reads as TGTGCCAGCAGCTTTTCGTTAAACAGCTATGGCTACACCTTC.

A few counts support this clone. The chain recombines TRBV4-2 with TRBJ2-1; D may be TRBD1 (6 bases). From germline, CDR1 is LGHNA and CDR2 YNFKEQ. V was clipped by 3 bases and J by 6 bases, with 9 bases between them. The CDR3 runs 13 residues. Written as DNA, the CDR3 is TGTGCCAGCAGCCAGGCACAGGGCAATGAGCAGTTCTTC. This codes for CASSQAQGNEQFF.

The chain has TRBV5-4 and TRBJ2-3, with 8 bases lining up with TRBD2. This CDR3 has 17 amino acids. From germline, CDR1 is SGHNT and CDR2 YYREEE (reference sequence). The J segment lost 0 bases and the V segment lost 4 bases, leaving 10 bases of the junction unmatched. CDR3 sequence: CASSPRTGGVSTDTQYF. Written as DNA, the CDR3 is TGTGCCAGCAGCCCCCGGACGGGAGGGGTGAGCACAGATACGCAGTATTTT.

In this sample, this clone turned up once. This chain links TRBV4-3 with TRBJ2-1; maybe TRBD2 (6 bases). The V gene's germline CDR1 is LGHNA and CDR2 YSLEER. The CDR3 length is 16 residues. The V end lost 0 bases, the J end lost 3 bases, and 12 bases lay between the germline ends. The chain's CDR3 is CASSQDKGLYYNEQFF. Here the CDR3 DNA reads TGCGCCAGCAGCCAAGATAAAGGACTATACTACAATGAGCAGTTCTTC.

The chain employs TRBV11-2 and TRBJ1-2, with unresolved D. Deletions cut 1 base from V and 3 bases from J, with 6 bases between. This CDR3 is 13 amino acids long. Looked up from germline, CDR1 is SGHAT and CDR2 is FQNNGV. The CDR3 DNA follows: TGTGCCAGCAGCTTAGGTACGGACTATGGCTACACCTTC. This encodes CASSLGTDYGYTF.

The CDR3 protein is CASSGDSGGPTDTQYF. Here the CDR3 DNA reads TGTGCCAGCAGTGGTGACAGCGGGGGCCCCACAGATACGCAGTATTTT. The gene calls are TRBV2 and TRBJ2-3; 8 bases match TRBD2. The CDR3 has 16 amino acids. With V trimmed by 4 bases and J by 2 bases, 8 bases remained unmatched. Germline assignment: CDR1 SNHLY and CDR2 FYNNEI.

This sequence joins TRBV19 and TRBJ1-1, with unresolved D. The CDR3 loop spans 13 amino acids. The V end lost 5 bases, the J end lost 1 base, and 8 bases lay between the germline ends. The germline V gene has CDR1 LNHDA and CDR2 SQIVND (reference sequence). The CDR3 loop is CASSLIWNTEAFF. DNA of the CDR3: TGTGCCAGTAGTCTTATCTGGAACACTGAAGCTTTCTTT. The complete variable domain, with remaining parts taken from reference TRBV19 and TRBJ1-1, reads DGGITQSPKYLFRKEGQNVTLSCEQNLNHDAMYWYRQDPGQGLRLIYYSQIVNDFQKGDIAEGYSVSREKKESFPLTVTSAQKNPTAFYLCASSLIWNTEAFFGQGTRLTVV.

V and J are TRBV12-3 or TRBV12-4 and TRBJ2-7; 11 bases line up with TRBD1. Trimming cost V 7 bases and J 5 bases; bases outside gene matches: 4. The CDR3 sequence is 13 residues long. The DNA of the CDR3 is TGTGCCAGCACCCGGACAGGGGGCGACGAGCAGTACTTC. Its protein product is CASTRTGGDEQYF.

Here the CDR3 DNA reads TGTGCCAGCAGCCGACCACCCTTAGCGGGAGGGCGGAATGAGCAGTTCTTC. Protein: CASSRPPLAGGRNEQFF. The chain is built from TRBV14 and TRBJ2-1, with 11 bases identical to TRBD2. This CDR3 region has 17 residues. The V segment lost 4 bases and the J segment 7 bases; nucleotides outside the gene matches: 12. Germline V lookup: CDR1 SGHDN, CDR2 FVKESK.